The following is a TCR beta chain sequence with its context. The sample originates from a study of T cell responses to AZD1222 COVID-19 vaccine. Only in-frame clones appear in the TCRdb table, and some are missing; sequencing was by immunoSEQ multiplex PCR. The top ten hold 1.6% of the sample, which has 96,000 or so clones, 80% to 90% seen once. Per germline, CDR1 ENHRY and CDR2 SYGVKD. Trimming removed 1 base from V and 6 bases from J, with 13 bases in between. The CDR3 is 16 residues long. This sequence was found in an adult in good health. The chain recombines TRBV10-3 with TRBJ1-6; D remains ambiguous. Source: peripheral blood, taken on day 0 of AZD1222 vaccination. Written as DNA, the CDR3 is TGTGCCATCAGTGAGTTGGCAGTGGGAGGTAATTCACCCCTCCACTTT. It is translated as CAISELAVGGNSPLHF.